This T cell receptor (beta chain) was profiled in a study of Ad26.COV2.S vaccination and SARS-CoV-2 variants. Study context: Enrolled in COV1001, the donor was in the Ad26.COV2.S trial arm, which received the vaccine. By the intramuscular route, Ad26.COV2.S was given once, or twice 56 days apart.

Using immunoSEQ multiplex PCR, the repertoire was profiled, and TCRdb retains in-frame clones only, with some absent. The repertoire holds hundreds of thousands of clones, with about 88% as singletons. As for treatment: around 19 received Ad26.COV2.S at low or high dose, single or two shots; about 5 received placebo; per-sample allocation not given. Day 63 after the first vaccine or placebo injection was the time point for sampling. Germline CDR1 and CDR2: SEHNR and FQNEAQ (reference sequence). The CDR3 totals 17 residues. The V end lost 7 bases, the J end lost 0 bases, and 19 bases lay between the germline ends.

This rearrangement joins TRBV7-9 to TRBJ1-3; maybe TRBD1 (6 bases). Sequencing used peripheral blood, obtained in a trial of Ad26.COV2.S vaccine versus placebo. This clonotype was obtained from a person aged 18 to 59 who received the Ad26.COV2.S COVID-19 vaccine or a placebo. The CDR3 DNA is TGTGCCAGCAACAATCCAGGGGAGACGAGCTCTGGAAACACCATATATTTT. As protein: CASNNPGETSSGNTIYF.